What follows describes a single T cell receptor beta chain. Germline values: CDR1 SGDLS, CDR2 YYNGEE. J lost 6 bases, V lost 0 bases, and 7 bases had no gene match. There are 15 residues in the CDR3. The entry originates in a study of blood T cell repertoires in COVID-19. Here immunoSEQ multiplex PCR was the method, and the copy in TCRdb shows in-frame clones only, minus some. This table has a few hundred thousand clones, approximately 89% appearing once. The chain uses TRBV9 and TRBJ2-7; 9 nucleotides line up with TRBD1. The specimen was peripheral blood. This clonotype was sampled from a woman in her twenties or thirties who had recovered from COVID-19. The CDR3 sequence is CASSVAPGQGSEQYF. The DNA of the CDR3 is TGTGCCAGCAGCGTAGCGCCGGGACAGGGTAGCGAGCAGTACTTC.